The present TCR beta chain was sequenced within a study of cytomegalovirus exposure and HLA in healthy donors. Findings and limits, study-wide: V- and J-gene trimming of TCR beta was linked (in a later analysis) to a missense DCLRE1C variant.

The PCR contained 60 Vbeta and 13 Jbeta primers. Produced via immunoSEQ multiplex PCR; TCRdb's table is partial and in-frame only. This sample has approximately 190,000 clones, with approximately 87% found just once. As regards this clone: Its cognate antigen is unknown.

The CDR3 consists of 14 residues. In germline, CDR1 is MNHEY, CDR2 SMNVEV (reference sequence). V gave up 3 bases and J gave up 2 bases, with 10 bases separating them. The sequence was collected from a young man in good health and CMV-seronegative. The rearrangement joins TRBV27 to TRBJ2-5; a weak D match, TRBD1 (7 bases). Sequencing input: PBMCs. The CDR3 DNA reads TGTGCCAGCAGTTTGTCAGGGGGGCAAGAGACCCAGTACTTC. Translating it yields CASSLSGGQETQYF.